This TCR beta chain was captured in a study of preoperative IRX-2 immunotherapy in early breast cancer. The CDR3 length is 14 residues. V lost 5 bases and J lost 2, with 13 bases in between. Germline CDR1 is SGHNT and CDR2 is YENEEA. The assay was immunoSEQ multiplex PCR, and TCRdb's table has in-frame clones only and misses some. The profile shows several hundred clones, about 66% of them singletons. This sample's treatment: preoperative locoregional IRX-2 cytokine immunotherapy. Preoperative locoregional IRX-2 cytokine immunotherapy was tested in the phase Ib source study. Source: lymph node tissue, taken before IRX-2 immunotherapy. The sequence derives from a human donor with breast cancer. V gene TRBV11-3 combines with J gene TRBJ2-7; D is undetermined. The CDR3 DNA follows: TGTGCCAGCAGCCTCCGTGGCACGGCCTACGAGCAGTACTTC. Its translation is CASSLRGTAYEQYF.